Each of the 32 T cell receptor beta chains below was sequenced from the same sample in a study of T cells in localized non-small cell lung cancer (dated by TCRdb to about 2020). Library preparation used the immunoSEQ multiplex PCR assay. What TCRdb holds here is the immuneACCESS table cut down to in-frame rearrangements. Part of the clones is not present; checked against another copy, under half of the missing clones reflect an unresolved V gene, and the others are unexplained. This sample has about 2,600 clones in its table, and 20% to 25% of those were observed once. 5.5% to 6.5% of the sample is in the top ten clones. The material sequenced was lung tumor tissue, taken before any cancer treatment. The receptors were sampled from a man aged 40 to 75 with stage II lung adenocarcinoma.

The genes are TRBV19 and TRBJ2-5; no firm D call. Germline loops: CDR1 LNHDA, CDR2 SQIVND (reference sequence). This CDR3 comprises 14 residues. V lost 1 base and J lost 4, with 10 bases in between. This CDR3 reads CASSIGPLGETQYF. The CDR3 DNA is TGTGCCAGTAGTATAGGGCCCCTGGGAGAGACCCAGTACTTC.

This clone has only a few counts. The rearrangement uses TRBV6-8 and TRBJ2-1; the D gene is possibly TRBD2 (5 bases). V was cut by 7 bases and J by 8 bases, with 18 bases left in between. CDR1 is MNHGY and CDR2 is SAAAGT in the germline V gene. This CDR3 is 14 amino acids long. CDR3: CASTTEAEVDEQFF. CDR3 bases: TGTGCCAGCACCACGGAGGCAGAAGTCGATGAGCAGTTCTTC.

The chain joins TRBV6-7 to TRBJ1-5; TRBD1 matches 8 bases. TRBV6-7 is classed as an ORF, of uncertain function. Trimming at V came to 6 bases and at J to 1 base, leaving 2 bases not matched to a gene. The CDR3 has 14 amino acids. This CDR3 is CASSDRGSNQPQHF. CDR3 DNA: TGTGCCAGCAGCGACAGGGGAAGCAATCAGCCCCAGCATTTT.

The chain carries TRBV5-1 and TRBJ2-5, with D perhaps TRBD1 (5 bases). The length of the CDR3 is 15 residues. V lost 2 bases to trimming and J lost 2 bases, with 13 bases between them. The V gene's germline CDR1 is SGHRS and CDR2 YFSETQ. CDR3 coding DNA: TGCGCCAGCAGCTTTACAGGCCGTAGTCAAGAGACCCAGTACTTC. This sequence encodes CASSFTGRSQETQYF.

This chain links TRBV11-3 with TRBJ2-7; 8 positions match TRBD2. Trimming cost V 0 bases and J 3 bases; bases outside gene matches: 7. CDR1 and CDR2 (germline): SGHNT, YENEEA. CDR3 size: 16 residues. In DNA, the CDR3 is TGTGCCAGCAGCTTAGATCCGACTAGCGCCGTCTACGAGCAGTACTTC. Amino acids: CASSLDPTSAVYEQYF.

V and J are TRBV19 and TRBJ2-1, with a tentative D call TRBD2 (6 bases). CDR3 length equals 11 residues. Germline V gene sequence: CDR1 LNHDA, CDR2 SQIVND (reference sequence). Trimming stripped 6 bases from V and 7 bases from J, with 7 bases between. Here the CDR3 reads CASREGNEQFF. For the CDR3, the DNA is TGTGCCAGTAGGGAGGGGAATGAGCAGTTCTTC.

This clone was counted a few times. The chain links TRBV6-8 to TRBJ2-7; D gene unclear. The V end lost 7 bases, the J end lost 2 bases, and 15 bases lay between the germline ends. Looked up from germline, CDR1 is MNHGY and CDR2 is SAAAGT. The CDR3 has 14 residues. This CDR3 is CASKPGLGTYEQYF. The CDR3 DNA sequence: TGTGCCAGCAAACCGGGCTTAGGGACCTACGAGCAGTACTTC.

By share, this clone ranks as medium-sized. The chain carries TRBV7-1 and TRBJ2-1, with 12 bases that match TRBD2. TRBV7-1 is flagged as an ORF with uncertain function. The length of the CDR3 is 15 residues. With V trimmed by 4 bases and J by 6 bases, 4 bases remained unmatched. The CDR3 here is CASSLTSGRLNEQFF. In DNA form, the CDR3 reads TGTGCCAGCAGCTTAACTAGCGGGAGGCTCAATGAGCAGTTCTTC.

This clone was picked up a small number of times. The chain recombines TRBV6-8 with TRBJ2-5; unclear D gene. V was pared by 5 bases and J by 2 bases, with 12 bases between. The CDR3 length is 14 residues. Per germline, CDR1 MNHGY and CDR2 SAAAGT. The CDR3 DNA reads as TGTGCCAGCAGTGATTTCGGGCCTCAAGAGACCCAGTACTTC. Its translation is CASSDFGPQETQYF.

The chain couples TRBV5-1 to TRBJ2-2; 8 bases line up with TRBD2. Germline CDR1 reads SGHRS; CDR2 reads YFSETQ. The length of the CDR3 is 16 residues. The trim removed 4 bases at V and 0 bases at J, leaving 5 bases unmatched. The CDR3 nucleotides read TGCGCCAGCAGCCACCGGGGGGGAACGAACACCGGGGAGCTGTTTTTT. Protein product: CASSHRGGTNTGELFF. Using reference TRBV5-1 and TRBJ2-2 for the parts outside the CDR3, the full variable domain is KAGVTQTPRYLIKTRGQQVTLSCSPISGHRSVSWYQQTPGQGLQFLFEYFSETQRNKGNFPGRFSGRQFSNSRSEMNVSTLELGDSALYLCASSHRGGTNTGELFFGEGSRLTVL.

By frequency in the sample, this clone is medium-sized. J is TRBJ1-5 and V is TRBV11-3, with a weak D call TRBD1 (5 bases). Trimming stripped 5 bases from V and 3 bases from J, with 14 bases between. The CDR3 sequence is 15 residues long. CDR1 and CDR2 (germline): SGHNT, YENEEA. The CDR3 region is CASSVGRDPNQPQHF. CDR3 coding DNA: TGTGCCAGCAGCGTAGGGAGGGACCCCAATCAGCCCCAGCATTTT.

This clone was observed a handful of times. The chain combines TRBV12-5 with TRBJ2-6, with a weak D call TRBD2 (6 bases). With 0 bases removed from V and 1 base from J, the gap between germline ends came to 13 bases. This CDR3 region has 18 residues. The germline gives CDR1 LGHNT, CDR2 FRNRAP. The CDR3 region is CASGLVNPRGSGANVLTF. DNA of the CDR3: TGTGCTAGTGGTTTGGTAAACCCTCGGGGGTCTGGGGCCAACGTCCTGACTTTC.

CDR3 region: CASSTGLAGSYNEQFF. CDR3 in DNA: TGCGCCAGCAGCACCGGACTAGCGGGGAGTTACAATGAGCAGTTCTTC. The chain employs TRBV5-1 and TRBJ2-1, with TRBD2 identical over 12 bases. The CDR3 loop spans 16 amino acids. Losses at the gene ends were 4 bases for V and 4 bases for J; bases not matched to a gene: 6. Per the germline V gene, CDR1 is SGHRS and CDR2 is YFSETQ. The whole variable domain, remainder taken from reference TRBV5-1 and TRBJ2-1, is KAGVTQTPRYLIKTRGQQVTLSCSPISGHRSVSWYQQTPGQGLQFLFEYFSETQRNKGNFPGRFSGRQFSNSRSEMNVSTLELGDSALYLCASSTGLAGSYNEQFFGPGTRLTVL.

This clone is medium-sized (0.01 to 0.1%) by share. This rearrangement joins TRBV11-3 to TRBJ1-4; unclear D gene. There are 16 residues in the CDR3. V lost 3 bases and J 6 bases, leaving 17 bases between the germline ends. CDR1 and CDR2 from the germline V gene are SGHNT and YENEEA. The CDR3 region has the DNA TGTGCCAGCAGCTTTTCCGGACTTTTAAGGGATGAAAAACTGTTTTTT. This codes for CASSFSGLLRDEKLFF.

This clone was counted between two and nine times. The chain combines TRBV6-8 with TRBJ2-1; D possibly matches TRBD1 or TRBD2 (5 bases each). Germline CDR1 MNHGY, CDR2 SAAAGT. The ends were cut back, 5 bases at V and 0 bases at J, with 14 bases in the middle. This CDR3 spans 16 amino acids. The CDR3 DNA sequence: TGTGCCAGCAGTAGCAGGGAGCCCAGCTCCTACAATGAGCAGTTCTTC. Amino acids: CASSSREPSSYNEQFF.

This chain joins TRBV19 and TRBJ2-7; 11 bases are a match to TRBD1. The V and J ends lost 3 bases and 1 base, in that order; junction bases with no gene match: 5. This CDR3 is built from 16 residues. Germline V gene data show CDR1 as LNHDA and CDR2 as SQIVND (reference sequence). The CDR3 sequence: CASSMRGQGASYEQYF. The DNA for the CDR3 is TGTGCCAGTAGTATGAGAGGACAGGGGGCATCCTACGAGCAGTACTTC.

The chain carries TRBV11-3 and TRBJ2-3, with D possibly matching TRBD2 (5 bases). Trimming removed 3 bases at V and 0 bases at J, with 16 bases between. The CDR3 loop spans 17 amino acids. Germline V lookup: CDR1 SGHNT, CDR2 YENEEA. DNA for the CDR3: TGTGCCAGCAGCTTTACCCTGACTAACCCTAGCACAGATACGCAGTATTTT. Amino acid sequence: CASSFTLTNPSTDTQYF.

The chain couples TRBV9 to TRBJ1-2; 8 bases agree with TRBD1. This CDR3 contains 15 residues. CDR1 and CDR2 (germline): SGDLS, YYNGEE. V lost 0 bases, J lost 3 bases, and 4 bases stayed unmatched. CDR3 region: CASSVGAQGDYGYTF. CDR3 bases: TGTGCCAGCAGCGTAGGGGCACAGGGGGACTATGGCTACACCTTC.

This sequence joins TRBV6-8 and TRBJ1-5; D gene uncertain. Trimming stripped 7 bases from V and 4 bases from J, with 8 bases between. The CDR3 extends over 12 amino acids. The germline CDR1 and CDR2 sequences are MNHGY and SAAAGT. The CDR3 region is CASTRPNQPQHF. The CDR3 DNA follows: TGTGCCAGCACCCGCCCAAATCAGCCCCAGCATTTT.

This clone showed up just a few times. The chain recombines TRBV11-3 with TRBJ1-2; D uncertain. Germline CDR1 and CDR2: SGHNT and YENEEA. The CDR3 extends over 15 amino acids. Trimming took 0 bases from V and 4 from J, leaving 12 bases between them. The CDR3 loop is CASSLEGALGYGYTF. DNA of the CDR3: TGTGCCAGCAGCTTAGAGGGAGCCCTCGGCTATGGCTACACCTTC. Filled out from reference TRBV11-3 and TRBJ1-2, the complete variable domain reads EAGVVQSPRYKIIEKKQPVAFWCNPISGHNTLYWYLQNLGQGPELLIRYENEEAVDDSQLPKDRFSAERLKGVDSTLKIQPAELGDSAVYLCASSLEGALGYGYTFGSGTRLTVV.

This clone has a handful of counts. The chain is built from TRBV14 and TRBJ1-4, with TRBD1 matching over 7 bases. CDR1 and CDR2 from the germline V gene are SGHDN and FVKESK. Trimming took 9 bases from V and 2 from J; bases not matched to a gene: 6. The CDR3 totals 14 residues. CDR3 amino acids: CASGNRGTNEKLFF. CDR3 in DNA: TGTGCCAGTGGAAACAGGGGTACTAATGAAAAACTGTTTTTT.

This clone is deemed medium-sized (0.01 to 0.1%). The genes are TRBV6-8 and TRBJ1-5; possible D gene TRBD1, 6 bases. This CDR3 has 14 amino acids. CDR1 is MNHGY, CDR2 SAAAGT, per germline. Trimming stripped 4 bases from V and 5 bases from J, with 12 bases between. In DNA form, the CDR3 reads TGTGCCAGCAGTTCCGACAGGAGCTATCAGCCCCAGCATTTT. It codes for CASSSDRSYQPQHF.

This clone was picked up a small number of times. The DNA of the CDR3 is TGTGCCAGCAGCTTACGAGGGAGCGGGAGGGGATTAGGAGAGACCCAGTACTTC. The encoded protein is CASSLRGSGRGLGETQYF. The chain recombines TRBV11-3 with TRBJ2-5; 10 bases are shared with TRBD2. The CDR3 sequence is 18 residues long. CDR1 is SGHNT, CDR2 YENEEA, per germline. Unmatched junction bases numbered 13, after V lost 2 bases and J lost 4 bases.

This clone came up once. The chain carries TRBV5-1 and TRBJ1-6; no firm D call. CDR1 is SGHRS and CDR2 is YFSETQ in the germline V gene. Trimming left V 0 bases short and J 5 bases short, with 12 bases between. CDR3 length equals 16 residues. The CDR3 reads CASSLVSPPNNSPLHF. The CDR3 bases are TGCGCCAGCAGCTTGGTGTCTCCCCCTAATAATTCACCCCTCCACTTT.

This clone was found a few times. V usage is TRBV5-1 and J usage is TRBJ2-2; 8 bases map to TRBD2. Looked up from germline, CDR1 is SGHRS and CDR2 is YFSETQ. The trim removed 0 bases at V and 4 bases at J, leaving 2 bases unmatched. This CDR3 is built from 15 residues. The chain's CDR3 is CASSLAGGLTGELFF. The CDR3 nucleotides are TGCGCCAGCAGCTTGGCGGGGGGGCTCACCGGGGAGCTGTTTTTT.

The V call is TRBV9, the J call TRBJ1-4; 8 nucleotides align to TRBD1. With 0 bases clipped from V and 8 bases from J, the junction kept 12 bases outside the gene matches. The length of the CDR3 is 17 residues. Germline V gene lookup returns CDR1 SGDLS and CDR2 YYNGEE. CDR3 sequence (DNA): TGTGCCAGCAGCGTAGACGTCGGGACAGGTGCGAGGGAAAAACTGTTTTTT. Translated: CASSVDVGTGAREKLFF.

The CDR3 region is CAWSVSSTGELFF. DNA for the CDR3: TGTGCCTGGAGTGTTAGTAGCACCGGGGAGCTGTTTTTT. This chain links TRBV30 with TRBJ2-2; no definite D call. Looked up from germline, CDR1 is GTSNPN and CDR2 is SVGIG (reference sequence). The length of the CDR3 is 13 residues. The V gene lost 0 bases and the J gene lost 4 bases, with 6 bases spanning the gap.

In its sample, this clone was seen a few times. The V call is TRBV28, the J call TRBJ1-2, with a weak D call TRBD1 (6 bases). The CDR3 runs to 14 residues. Germline assignment: CDR1 MDHEN and CDR2 SYDVKM. V gave up 2 bases and J gave up 4 bases, with 11 bases separating them. CDR3 nucleotide sequence: TGTGCCAGCAGTTTAGGGGGGCCCCCCTATGGCTACACCTTC. Its translation: CASSLGGPPYGYTF.

This clone was seen a handful of times. This chain joins TRBV25-1 and TRBJ1-2; D uncertain. Germline V gene lookup returns CDR1 MGHDK and CDR2 SYGVNS. The CDR3 consists of 13 residues. V was trimmed by 2 bases and J by 1 base, leaving 5 bases between them. The CDR3 sequence is CASSEGFNYGYTF. CDR3 nucleotide sequence: TGTGCCAGCAGTGAAGGATTTAACTATGGCTACACCTTC.

This clone was observed a few times. This chain joins TRBV15 and TRBJ1-1; TRBD1 might be the D (6 bases). Per the germline V gene, CDR1 is LNHNV and CDR2 is YYDKDF (reference sequence). The V gene lost 5 bases and the J gene lost 1 base, with 17 bases spanning the gap. The CDR3 is made up of 16 amino acids. The CDR3 spells CATSSRHRAGNTEAFF. In DNA, the CDR3 is TGTGCCACCAGCTCTCGCCACAGGGCAGGGAACACTGAAGCTTTCTTT.

This clone has just a few counts. V and J are TRBV11-3 and TRBJ2-1; 8 bases line up with TRBD2. Germline V CDR1 and CDR2: SGHNT, YENEEA. The CDR3 is 19 amino acids. The V segment lost 2 bases and the J segment 0 bases; nucleotides outside the gene matches: 12. CDR3 bases: TGTGCCAGCAGCTTACATGCAGTCCGGGGGGGAAGCTCCTACAATGAGCAGTTCTTC. Its translation: CASSLHAVRGGSSYNEQFF. Full variable domain (rest looked up from reference TRBV11-3 and TRBJ2-1): EAGVVQSPRYKIIEKKQPVAFWCNPISGHNTLYWYLQNLGQGPELLIRYENEEAVDDSQLPKDRFSAERLKGVDSTLKIQPAELGDSAVYLCASSLHAVRGGSSYNEQFFGPGTRLTVL.

The chain uses TRBV6-8 and TRBJ2-6, with TRBD1 matching over 9 bases. The CDR3 is 18 residues long. In germline, CDR1 is MNHGY, CDR2 SAAAGT. J was trimmed by 0 bases and V by 6 bases; bases with no gene match: 9. The CDR3 loop is CASSPSGQGSSGANVLTF. The DNA of the CDR3 is TGTGCCAGCAGCCCATCGGGACAGGGATCCTCTGGGGCCAACGTCCTGACTTTC.